The 20 T cell receptor beta chains listed next were all sequenced from one sample in a study of blood T cell repertoires in COVID-19. TCRdb keeps only in-frame clones here, not all; method: immunoSEQ multiplex PCR. Here the sample spans some 150,000 clones, 85% to 90% being singletons. The sequencing sample was made of peripheral blood. The receptors come from a man in his fifties or sixties with active COVID-19.

V and J are TRBV27 and TRBJ1-6, with a weak D call TRBD1 (6 bases). The germline V gene has CDR1 MNHEY and CDR2 SMNVEV (reference sequence). This CDR3 spans 14 amino acids. V was trimmed by 5 bases and J by 8 bases, leaving 13 bases between them. CDR3 DNA sequence: TGTGCCAGCAGTCCAAGGGGGAGTGATTCACCCCTCCACTTT. It encodes CASSPRGSDSPLHF.

The chain links TRBV10-3 to TRBJ2-3; D is unclear. Germline-derived CDR1 and CDR2 are ENHRY and SYGVKD. V lost 0 bases and J lost 6, with 7 bases in between. CDR3 length: 13 amino acids. CDR3 DNA sequence: TGTGCCATCAGTGAGTCGGAGTTGGATACGCAGTATTTT. Protein product: CAISESELDTQYF.

V gene TRBV18 combines with J gene TRBJ2-3; TRBD1 agrees at 11 bases. Germline CDR1 KGHSH, CDR2 LQKENI. Germline trimming cut 5 bases from V and 4 bases from J; bases unmatched to any gene: 8. The CDR3 runs 16 residues. CDR3 sequence: CASSKRTGGAADTQYF. In nucleotides, the CDR3 is TGTGCCAGCTCAAAAAGGACAGGGGGCGCGGCAGATACGCAGTATTTT.

The rearrangement joins TRBV5-1 to TRBJ1-6; D not resolved. There are 15 residues in the CDR3. Trimming shortened V by 4 bases and J by 10 bases, and 18 bases separated the two germline ends. Germline V gives CDR1 SGHRS, CDR2 YFSETQ. The CDR3 protein is CASSPSGRVESPLHF. CDR3 nucleotide sequence: TGCGCCAGCAGCCCATCGGGGAGGGTAGAATCACCCCTCCACTTT. Filled out from reference TRBV5-1 and TRBJ1-6, the complete variable domain reads KAGVTQTPRYLIKTRGQQVTLSCSPISGHRSVSWYQQTPGQGLQFLFEYFSETQRNKGNFPGRFSGRQFSNSRSEMNVSTLELGDSALYLCASSPSGRVESPLHFGNGTRLTVT.

The V and J genes are TRBV2 and TRBJ2-3; 10 bases line up with TRBD2. V lost 5 bases and J lost 3; bases outside the gene matches: 8. The CDR3 contains 16 residues. Germline assignment: CDR1 SNHLY and CDR2 FYNNEI. The CDR3 nucleotides are TGTGCCAGCAGTCTTAGCGGGGGGCCTTTAACAGATACGCAGTATTTT. It is translated as CASSLSGGPLTDTQYF.

On this clone itself: The identical CDR3 is also encoded by other nucleotide sequences in the sample. The chain is built from TRBV6-1 and TRBJ2-3; tentatively, D is TRBD2 (6 bases). Germline CDR1 MNHNS, CDR2 SASEGT. Between the trimmed V and J ends, which lost 3 bases and 4 bases, there was a span of 8 bases. The CDR3 consists of 13 residues. The CDR3 here is CASSEGGADTQYF. In DNA, the CDR3 is TGTGCCAGCAGTGAGGGGGGAGCAGATACGCAGTATTTT.

This clone was seen only once. This sequence joins TRBV5-1 and TRBJ2-3; 7 bases are a match to TRBD2. Trimming took 4 bases from V and 0 from J; bases not matched to a gene: 5. CDR3 length equals 15 residues. The germline gives CDR1 SGHRS, CDR2 YFSETQ. The CDR3 DNA follows: TGCGCCAGCAGCCCTAGCGGCTCTAGCACAGATACGCAGTATTTT. Its translation is CASSPSGSSTDTQYF.

This chain uses TRBV9 with TRBJ2-7; tentative D call: TRBD2 (6 bases). V was trimmed by 0 bases and J by 6 bases, leaving 19 bases between them. The CDR3 runs to 16 residues. Germline V gives CDR1 SGDLS, CDR2 YYNGEE. The CDR3 region has the DNA TGTGCCAGCAGCGTAGAGGTCGCCTCGGCGGGAATCGAGCAGTACTTC. It encodes CASSVEVASAGIEQYF.

This sequence joins TRBV2 and TRBJ2-5; 9 bases fit TRBD2. Trimming removed 7 bases from V and 2 bases from J; junction bases left unmatched: 8. CDR3 length equals 15 residues. CDR1 is SNHLY, CDR2 FYNNEI, per germline. The CDR3 nucleotides read TGTGCCAGCACGGGGCAAACTAGCGGGCAAGAGACCCAGTACTTC. Translation: CASTGQTSGQETQYF.

The chain carries TRBV9 and TRBJ2-2; D unclear. The CDR3 extends over 12 amino acids. Germline-derived CDR1 and CDR2 are SGDLS and YYNGEE. The ends were cut back, 0 bases at V and 8 bases at J, with 5 bases in the middle. Here the CDR3 DNA reads TGTGCCAGCAGCGTAGCTCGGGGGGAGCTGTTTTTT. This translates into CASSVARGELFF.

The chain uses TRBV19 and TRBJ1-4, with 7 bases aligning to TRBD1. Losses at the gene ends were 5 bases for V and 1 base for J; bases not matched to a gene: 10. This CDR3 is 17 amino acids long. Per germline, CDR1 LNHDA and CDR2 SQIVND (reference sequence). The CDR3 DNA reads as TGTGCCAGTAGTGCCCTGCGACAGGGAAAAACTAATGAAAAACTGTTTTTT. It translates to CASSALRQGKTNEKLFF.

This clone appeared once. This chain links TRBV24-1 with TRBJ2-3; TRBD1 matches 10 bases. The CDR3 sequence is 15 residues long. Germline CDR1 is KGHDR and CDR2 is SFDVKD. J gave up 5 bases and V 3 bases, and 4 bases lay outside the gene matches. CDR3 sequence: CATSDGTGVVDTQYF. CDR3 nucleotide sequence: TGTGCCACCAGTGATGGGACAGGGGTAGTAGATACGCAGTATTTT.

The chain employs TRBV2 and TRBJ1-2; 7 nucleotides align to TRBD1. Per the germline V gene, CDR1 is SNHLY and CDR2 is FYNNEI. Trimming cost V 0 bases and J 5 bases; bases outside gene matches: 12. CDR3 size: 17 residues. The CDR3 DNA reads as TGTGCCAGCAGTGAAGCAGAGGGGGCTCGAGGGCTTTATGGCTACACCTTC. It is translated as CASSEAEGARGLYGYTF.

The chain links TRBV2 to TRBJ2-5; 11 nucleotides agree with TRBD2. From germline, CDR1 is SNHLY and CDR2 FYNNEI. The length of the CDR3 is 15 residues. With 5 bases clipped from V and 5 bases from J, the junction kept 7 bases outside the gene matches. The CDR3 sequence: CASSSIAGGLETQYF. Here the CDR3 DNA reads TGTGCCAGCAGTAGTATAGCGGGGGGGCTGGAGACCCAGTACTTC.

This clone was found once. V is TRBV21-1 and J is TRBJ2-2; the table's D call of TRBD2 was not tested on the DNA. TRBV21-1 is a recognized pseudogene. CDR3 size: 14 residues. CDR3 coding DNA: TGTGCCAGCATTACTAGGATAAACACCGGGGAGCTGTTTTTT. This codes for CASITRINTGELFF.

The rearrangement uses TRBV6-5 and TRBJ2-2; TRBD2 matches at 9 bases. The germline CDR1 and CDR2 sequences are MNHEY and SVGAGI. The CDR3 sequence is 14 residues long. Unmatched junction bases numbered 6, after V lost 6 bases and J lost 7 bases. This chain's CDR3 is CASRISGGSGELFF. CDR3 in DNA: TGTGCCAGCAGGATTAGCGGGGGCAGCGGGGAGCTGTTTTTT.

This chain links TRBV6-5 with TRBJ2-7, with D tentatively TRBD1 (6 bases). The CDR3 runs 14 residues. The germline V gene has CDR1 MNHEY and CDR2 SVGAGI. The V and J ends lost 7 bases and 2 bases respectively, with 15 bases between them. The CDR3 bases are TGTGCCAGCACCCCAGGGGAGTTGGCCTACGAGCAGTACTTC. The encoded protein is CASTPGELAYEQYF.

The chain uses TRBV6-1 and TRBJ2-1; D is perhaps TRBD1 (5 bases). The CDR3 runs to 15 residues. Germline values: CDR1 MNHNS, CDR2 SASEGT. V lost 2 bases and J lost 6, with 14 bases in between. The CDR3 loop is CASSELSRGFNEQFF. The DNA of the CDR3 is TGTGCCAGCAGTGAACTGAGTAGGGGATTCAATGAGCAGTTCTTC.

This rearrangement joins TRBV5-6 to TRBJ2-7; a weak D match, TRBD2 (5 bases). This CDR3 has 16 residues. V gave up 0 bases and J gave up 1 base, with 14 bases separating them. From germline, CDR1 is SGHDT and CDR2 YYEEEE. The DNA of the CDR3 is TGTGCCAGCAGCTTGGTTAATGCGGGTTCTTCCTACGAGCAGTACTTC. It codes for CASSLVNAGSSYEQYF.

The chain employs TRBV28 and TRBJ1-3; D is ambiguous. The V end lost 3 bases, the J end lost 2 bases, and 11 bases lay between the germline ends. Per germline, CDR1 MDHEN and CDR2 SYDVKM. CDR3 size: 15 residues. CDR3 amino acids: CASSFFRSAGNTIYF. The CDR3 DNA is TGTGCCAGCAGTTTTTTCCGTTCAGCTGGAAACACCATATATTTT.